Listed below are T cell receptor beta chains from one sample, sequenced in a study of blood T cell repertoires in COVID-19. The assay was immunoSEQ multiplex PCR, and TCRdb's table has in-frame clones only and misses some. The sample has 470,000 or so clones; 70% to 90% are singletons. Sequencing used PBMCs or T cells enriched from blood (not recorded which). The receptors come from a woman aged 18-29 years with acute COVID-19. Each CDR3 is given with its conserved first and last residue. Fields, in order: CDR3 length, J gene, clone size, V gene, D gene, CDR3 protein, CDR3 DNA. D genes are given only for firm matches. Rows may omit the clone size; those that give it use once, few, many or a size class.

15 TRBJ2-7 - TRBV27 - CASSNPRTGRVEQYF TGTGCCAGCAGTAACCCAAGGACAGGGAGGGTCGAGCAGTACTTC
15 TRBJ2-7 - TRBV29-1 - CSVEMFSGKQYEQYF TGCAGCGTTGAAATGTTCTCGGGGAAGCAATACGAGCAGTACTTC
14 TRBJ2-7 - TRBV15 TRBD1 CATSTGTGIYEQYF TGTGCCACCAGCACGGGGACAGGGATCTACGAGCAGTACTTC
15 TRBJ2-7 - TRBV3-1/TRBV3-2 - CASSQAPGHNYEQYF TGTGCCAGCAGCCAAGCACCGGGACACAACTACGAGCAGTACTTC
16 TRBJ2-5 - TRBV24-1 TRBD2 CATSDRLAGVKETQYF TGTGCCACCAGTGACCGACTAGCGGGAGTAAAAGAGACCCAGTACTTC
17 TRBJ2-2 - TRBV5-6 TRBD1 CASSLVQGAPHREELFF TGTGCCAGCAGCTTGGTACAGGGGGCTCCCCATCGAGAGGAGCTGTTTTTT
15 TRBJ1-4 - TRBV30 - CASRKTDRFDEKLFF TGTGCCTCCAGAAAAACAGACAGGTTCGATGAAAAACTGTTTTTT
15 TRBJ1-6 - TRBV6-1 - CASSSTRVLSSPLHF TGTGCCAGCAGTTCTACCCGGGTACTTAGTTCACCCCTCCACTTT
14 TRBJ2-5 - TRBV28 - CASSFEERRETQYF TGTGCCAGCAGTTTCGAGGAAAGGAGAGAGACCCAGTACTTC
15 TRBJ1-2 - TRBV27 - CASSLYARGELGYTF TGTGCCAGCAGTTTATACGCCAGGGGAGAGCTCGGCTACACCTTC
15 TRBJ1-4 - TRBV6-6 - CASSYFPGDNEKLFF TGTGCCAGCAGTTACTTCCCAGGGGATAATGAAAAACTGTTTTTT
11 TRBJ1-2 - TRBV20-1 - CSARELRGYTF TGCAGTGCTAGAGAGCTGCGTGGCTACACCTTC
15 TRBJ1-3 - TRBV6-6 TRBD1 CASSLQGEVGNTIYF TGTGCCAGCAGTTTACAGGGGGAGGTTGGAAACACCATATATTTT
12 TRBJ2-3 - TRBV12-3/TRBV12-4 - CASRLGPDTQYF TGTGCCAGCAGACTAGGGCCAGATACGCAGTATTTT
14 TRBJ1-5 - TRBV7-2 TRBD1 CASTQRTGTEPQHF TGTGCCAGCACTCAACGGACAGGGACGGAGCCCCAGCATTTT
15 TRBJ1-2 - TRBV4-2 - CASSQEQGLDYGYTF TGTGCCAGCAGCCAAGAGCAGGGGTTAGACTATGGCTACACCTTC
14 TRBJ2-3 - TRBV2 TRBD2 CASILAASTDTQYF TGTGCCAGCATACTAGCGGCTAGCACAGATACGCAGTATTTT
13 TRBJ2-3 once TRBV4-1 TRBD2 CASSRDYTDTQYF TGCGCCAGCAGTCGGGACTACACAGATACGCAGTATTTT
15 TRBJ1-6 - TRBV6-5 - CASSYSQGPNSPLHF TGTGCCAGCAGTTACTCACAGGGTCCCAATTCACCCCTCCACTTT
16 TRBJ2-1 - TRBV3-1/TRBV3-2 - CASSQGSSYLNNEQFF TGTGCCAGCAGCCAAGGGTCTAGCTATTTGAACAATGAGCAGTTCTTC
12 TRBJ2-7 - TRBV29-1 TRBD1 CSCRDRFYEQYF TGCAGCTGCCGGGACAGATTTTACGAGCAGTACTTC
17 TRBJ1-5 - TRBV2 - CASSGTDVEQGGQPQHF TGTGCCAGCAGTGGAACGGACGTCGAACAGGGCGGTCAGCCCCAGCATTTT
14 TRBJ2-7 - TRBV6-5 TRBD1 CASSWTGITYEQYF TGTGCCAGCAGTTGGACAGGGATAACCTACGAGCAGTACTTC
17 TRBJ2-2 - TRBV28 - CASSPNKWSVDTGELFF TGTGCCAGCAGCCCCAATAAGTGGAGCGTAGACACCGGGGAGCTGTTTTTT
12 TRBJ1-1 few TRBV6-2/TRBV6-3 - CASSGDPPEAFF TGTGCCAGCAGTGGAGACCCCCCTGAAGCTTTCTTT
14 TRBJ2-5 - TRBV27 TRBD2 CASSYRGGQETQYF TGTGCCAGCAGTTATCGGGGGGGGCAAGAGACCCAGTACTTC
16 TRBJ1-6 few TRBV6-1 - CASSEVFRSGGSPLHF TGTGCCAGCAGTGAAGTTTTTAGGTCCGGCGGGTCACCCCTCCACTTT
13 TRBJ2-7 once TRBV2 - CASSESRSGEQYF TGTGCCAGCAGTGAAAGCCGCTCGGGGGAGCAGTACTTC
16 TRBJ2-1 once TRBV4-3 TRBD2 CASSQASGRSYNEQFF TGCGCCAGCAGCCAGGCTAGCGGGAGATCCTACAATGAGCAGTTCTTC
13 TRBJ2-4 - TRBV7-9 - CASSLGGLNIQYF TGTGCCAGCAGCTTGGGGGGACTGAACATTCAGTACTTC
16 TRBJ2-3 - TRBV3-1/TRBV3-2 TRBD1 CASSQLTGTFTDTQYF TGTGCCAGCAGCCAACTGACAGGGACCTTCACAGATACGCAGTATTTT
16 TRBJ2-3 - TRBV6-1 TRBD1 CASSEESGTGADTQYF TGTGCCAGCAGTGAAGAATCCGGGACAGGCGCAGATACGCAGTATTTT
16 TRBJ2-7 - TRBV15 - CATSREENYRAYEQYF TGTGCCACCAGCAGGGAGGAAAATTATAGGGCCTACGAGCAGTACTTC
15 TRBJ1-2 - TRBV3-1/TRBV3-2 - CASSGKAGTDYGYTF TGTGCCAGCAGCGGGAAGGCGGGGACGGACTATGGCTACACCTTC
17 TRBJ2-1 - TRBV19 - CASSIGPRGAPYNEQFF TGTGCCAGTAGTATAGGCCCCCGGGGGGCCCCCTACAATGAGCAGTTCTTC
15 TRBJ2-5 - TRBV7-2 TRBD1 CASSLRQGSGETQYF TGTGCCAGCAGCCTACGACAGGGGTCAGGAGAGACCCAGTACTTC
14 TRBJ1-4 - TRBV9 - CASSPSQGNEKLFF TGTGCCAGCAGCCCATCGCAGGGGAATGAAAAACTGTTTTTT
15 TRBJ2-1 - TRBV13 TRBD1 CASSLRGTGINEQFF TGTGCCAGCAGCTTAAGAGGGACAGGGATCAATGAGCAGTTCTTC
12 TRBJ1-6 - TRBV30 - CAWSLVNSPLHF TGTGCCTGGAGCTTAGTGAATTCACCCCTCCACTTT
14 TRBJ1-2 - TRBV6-5 - CASNRPGVRGGYTF TGTGCCAGCAATCGACCGGGGGTGCGTGGTGGCTACACCTTC
16 TRBJ2-3 - TRBV9 - CASSVARGTSTDTQYF TGTGCCAGCAGCGTAGCTCGAGGAACTAGCACAGATACGCAGTATTTT
14 TRBJ2-1 - TRBV28 TRBD2 CASTPASGSNEQFF TGTGCCAGCACGCCGGCTAGCGGGAGTAATGAGCAGTTCTTC
15 TRBJ1-2 - TRBV27 - CASRRWTGGEYGYTF TGTGCCAGCAGAAGGTGGACGGGGGGGGAATATGGCTACACCTTC
15 TRBJ2-7 - TRBV28 TRBD1 CASSLGGQGMGEQYF TGTGCCAGCAGCCTAGGGGGACAGGGGATGGGCGAGCAGTACTTC
13 TRBJ2-7 - TRBV5-3 - CARSLQDLRKQYF TGTGCCAGAAGCTTACAGGACCTACGGAAGCAGTACTTC
14 TRBJ1-6 - TRBV5-8 - CASSFPAARSPLHF TGTGCCAGCAGCTTTCCGGCGGCGAGGTCACCCCTCCACTTT
14 TRBJ1-4 - TRBV9 TRBD1 CASSPDREDEKLFF TGTGCCAGCAGCCCTGACAGGGAGGACGAAAAACTGTTTTTT
15 TRBJ2-3 - TRBV2 TRBD2 CASSRTSGDGDTQYF TGTGCCAGCAGTCGGACTAGCGGGGACGGGGATACGCAGTATTTT
15 TRBJ2-2 - TRBV24-1 TRBD1 CATSEDTGVLGELFF TGTGCCACCAGTGAAGACACAGGGGTGTTGGGGGAGCTGTTTTTT
11 TRBJ1-1 - TRBV10-2 TRBD1 CASSGQGASSF TGCGCCAGCAGTGGGCAGGGGGCTTCATCCTTT
14 TRBJ1-2 - TRBV11-2 TRBD1 CASSLERQGGGYTF TGTGCCAGCAGCTTAGAACGACAGGGTGGAGGCTACACCTTC
15 TRBJ1-1 - TRBV5-4 - CASSSLGTRGWEAFF TGTGCCAGCAGCTCTTTAGGGACACGGGGTTGGGAAGCTTTCTTT
15 TRBJ2-1 - TRBV9 TRBD2 CASSAIAGASNEQFF TGTGCCAGCAGCGCTATAGCGGGAGCAAGCAATGAGCAGTTCTTC
16 TRBJ1-3 - TRBV9 - CASSEQVVVSGNTIYF TGTGCCAGCAGCGAACAGGTAGTGGTAAGCGGAAACACCATATATTTT